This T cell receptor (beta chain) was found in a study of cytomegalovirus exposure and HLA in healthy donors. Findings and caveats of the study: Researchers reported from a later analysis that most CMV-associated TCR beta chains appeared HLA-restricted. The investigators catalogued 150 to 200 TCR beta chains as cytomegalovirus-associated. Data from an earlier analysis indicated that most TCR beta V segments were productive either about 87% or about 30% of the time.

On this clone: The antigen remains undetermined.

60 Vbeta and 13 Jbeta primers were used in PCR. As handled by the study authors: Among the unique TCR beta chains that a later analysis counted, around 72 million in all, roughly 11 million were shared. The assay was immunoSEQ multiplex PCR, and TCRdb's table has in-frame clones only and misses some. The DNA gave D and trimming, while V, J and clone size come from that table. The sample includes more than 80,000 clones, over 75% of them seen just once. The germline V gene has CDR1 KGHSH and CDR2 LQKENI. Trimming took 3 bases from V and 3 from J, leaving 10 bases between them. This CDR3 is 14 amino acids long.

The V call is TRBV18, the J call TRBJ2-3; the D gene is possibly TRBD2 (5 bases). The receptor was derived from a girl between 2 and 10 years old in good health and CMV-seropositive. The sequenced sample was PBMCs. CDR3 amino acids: CASSPLSGTDTQYF. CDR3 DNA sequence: TGTGCCAGCTCACCCCTCTCGGGGACAGATACGCAGTATTTT.